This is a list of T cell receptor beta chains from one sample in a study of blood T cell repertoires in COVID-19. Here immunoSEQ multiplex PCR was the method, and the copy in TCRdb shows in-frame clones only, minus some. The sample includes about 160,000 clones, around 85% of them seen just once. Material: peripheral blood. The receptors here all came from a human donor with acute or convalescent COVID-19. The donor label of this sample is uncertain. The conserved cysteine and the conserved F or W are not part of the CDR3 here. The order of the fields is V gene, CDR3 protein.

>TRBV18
ASSPDRGVNEKLF
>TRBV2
ASSVSDGNKNIQY
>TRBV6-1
ASSEPGQPRGYT
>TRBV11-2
ASSLGGGGRGSPLH
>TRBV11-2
ASSLAGSDTQY
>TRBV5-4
ASRDFQETQY
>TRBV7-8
ASSLAGRRGSGYEQF
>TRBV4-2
ASSHWAGGTSTDTQY
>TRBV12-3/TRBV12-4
ASSLQKNSPLH
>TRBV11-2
ASSSPGRGSYNEQF
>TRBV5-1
ASSLEPTGGSYNSPLH
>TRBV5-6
ASSLAGYRDAF
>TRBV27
ASSFGTSGADYEQY
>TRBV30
AWSPPSGLAGYEQY
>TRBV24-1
ATSELGANEQF
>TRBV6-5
ASMSGAGNTIY
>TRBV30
AWRNDSYSGNTIY
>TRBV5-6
ASRSGQLYGYT
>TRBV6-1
ASSEAATESSYEQY
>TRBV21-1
ASSKGQTPANTGELF
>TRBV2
ASSPVGTDTQY
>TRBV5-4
ASSTGGMGSREQY
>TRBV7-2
ASSLAHGREGEQF
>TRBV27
ASSWGQGYTEAF
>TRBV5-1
ASSPDSSNYGYT
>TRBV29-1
SVEFGVSDTQY
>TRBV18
ASGPGQGYHEQY
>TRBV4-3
ASSQDQTGRNTEAF
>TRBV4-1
ASSQASVRGSPTDTQY
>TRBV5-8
ASTPGGSSSYNEQF
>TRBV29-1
SVEGTGGYEQY
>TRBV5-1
ASSPTAGDYSPLH
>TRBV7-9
ASSLTGTHNEQF
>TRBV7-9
ASSLDRVDEKLF
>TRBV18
ASSPPGTVVSGNTIY
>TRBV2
ASSGLGSSRGGYT
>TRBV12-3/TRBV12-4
ATSDILYGYT
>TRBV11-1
ASSFQGWGSPLH
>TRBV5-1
ASSSLTTRLAGGPYEQY
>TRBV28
ASRITIQRKLF
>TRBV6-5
ASSHRITGNTEAF
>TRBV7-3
ASSPTGLGETQY
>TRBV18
ASSPSLRRGYEQY
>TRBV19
ASSAGLVGAGELF